The 8 T cell receptor beta chains listed next were all sequenced from one sample in a study of blood T cells in healthy people across ages. The second PCR ran about 6 to 11 cycles with a sample-barcoded 5' primer and J-beta primers. TCRdb recomputed calls from the 5' RACE reads with MiXCR, one row per CDR3 protein. The sample records roughly 1 million distinct CDR3 sequences, almost 25% being singletons. These data also formed part of another study, on T cells of mothers and their children.

The source material was blood. Every receptor here comes from a girl aged 2 to 10 in good health.

The chain carries TRBV7-9 and TRBJ2-5, with 7 bases that match TRBD2. Trimming cost V 5 bases and J 7 bases; bases outside gene matches: 10. The CDR3 length is 14 residues. Germline lookup yields CDR1 SEHNR and CDR2 FQNEAQ (reference sequence). For the CDR3, the DNA is TGTGCCAGCAGCCCCCAGGGAGGGATAGGGACCCAGTACTTC. As protein: CASSPQGGIGTQYF. The full variable domain, with the rest looked up from reference TRBV7-9 and TRBJ2-5, is DTGVSQNPRHKITKRGQNVTFRCDPISEHNRLYWYRQTLGQGPEFLTYFQNEAQLEKSRLLSDRFSAERPKGSFSTLEIQRTEQGDSAMYLCASSPQGGIGTQYFGPGTRLLVL.

The sample holds one count of this clonotype. The chain carries TRBV29-1 and TRBJ2-7, with 7 positions matching TRBD1. Trimming at V came to 7 bases and at J to 5 bases, leaving 2 bases not matched to a gene. Germline CDR1 and CDR2: SQVTM and ANQGSEA. The CDR3 is 10 amino acids. The DNA for the CDR3 is TGCAGCGCCACAGGGGACGAGCAGTACTTC. Its protein product is CSATGDEQYF.

This chain links TRBV10-3 with TRBJ2-5, with D possibly matching TRBD2 (7 bases). The DNA end lines up better with TRBJ2-7; the J call may be wrong. The germline V gene encodes CDR1 ENHRY and CDR2 SYGVKD. The CDR3 covers 12 residues. The CDR3 sequence: CAISAGGDEQYF. The CDR3, as DNA: TGTGCCATCAGTGCGGGGGGCGACGAGCAGTACTTC.

The table lists this clonotype with a few counts. This chain connects TRBV29-1 to TRBJ2-5; TRBD2 matches 10 bases. The germline V gene has CDR1 SQVTM and CDR2 ANQGSEA. The CDR3 has 13 residues. The trim removed 7 bases at V and 4 bases at J, leaving 6 bases unmatched. The DNA for the CDR3 is TGCAGCGCCCTAGCGGGAGACGGAGAGACCCAGTACTTC. This codes for CSALAGDGETQYF.

The CDR3 loop reads CASSTGGLDIQYF. The CDR3 DNA follows: TGTGCCAGCTCGACAGGGGGCCTAGACATTCAGTACTTC. V gene TRBV19 combines with J gene TRBJ2-4; 10 nucleotides align to TRBD1. This CDR3 comprises 13 residues. Germline CDR1 and CDR2: LNHDA and SQIVND (reference sequence). V trimming: 9 bases; J trimming: 8 bases; junction bases outside the gene matches: 7.

The sample holds a few counts of this clonotype. The chain joins TRBV12-5 to TRBJ1-1; D is undetermined. Germline loops: CDR1 LGHNT, CDR2 FRNRAP. V lost 4 bases to trimming and J lost 3 bases, with 12 bases between them. CDR3 size: 14 residues. CDR3 in DNA: TGTGCTAGTGGTTACTCCCAGCGGGACACTGAAGCTTTCTTT. Residues: CASGYSQRDTEAFF.

The chain couples TRBV7-8 to TRBJ1-3; maybe TRBD1 (6 bases). Trimming removed 5 bases at V and 4 bases at J, with 15 bases between. The CDR3 extends over 15 amino acids. Looked up from germline, CDR1 is SGHVS and CDR2 is FQNEAQ. In DNA, the CDR3 is TGTGCCAGCAGCCAGGACAGAGCAGGGGGAAACACCATATATTTT. Amino acids: CASSQDRAGGNTIYF. The complete variable domain, with remaining parts taken from reference TRBV7-8 and TRBJ1-3, reads GAGVSQSPRYKVAKRGQDVALRCDPISGHVSLFWYQQALGQGPEFLTYFQNEAQLDKSGLPSDRFFAERPEGSVSTLKIQRTQQEDSAVYLCASSQDRAGGNTIYFGEGSWLTVV.

This clonotype has a handful of counts. V and J are TRBV7-9 and TRBJ1-3, with D tentatively TRBD1 (6 bases). V lost 5 bases and J lost 0, with 14 bases in between. Germline V CDR1 and CDR2: SEHNR, FQNEAQ (reference sequence). The CDR3 has 16 amino acids. Written as DNA, the CDR3 is TGTGCCAGCAGCCCCACCCTGGGGGCCTCTGGAAACACCATATATTTT. As protein: CASSPTLGASGNTIYF.